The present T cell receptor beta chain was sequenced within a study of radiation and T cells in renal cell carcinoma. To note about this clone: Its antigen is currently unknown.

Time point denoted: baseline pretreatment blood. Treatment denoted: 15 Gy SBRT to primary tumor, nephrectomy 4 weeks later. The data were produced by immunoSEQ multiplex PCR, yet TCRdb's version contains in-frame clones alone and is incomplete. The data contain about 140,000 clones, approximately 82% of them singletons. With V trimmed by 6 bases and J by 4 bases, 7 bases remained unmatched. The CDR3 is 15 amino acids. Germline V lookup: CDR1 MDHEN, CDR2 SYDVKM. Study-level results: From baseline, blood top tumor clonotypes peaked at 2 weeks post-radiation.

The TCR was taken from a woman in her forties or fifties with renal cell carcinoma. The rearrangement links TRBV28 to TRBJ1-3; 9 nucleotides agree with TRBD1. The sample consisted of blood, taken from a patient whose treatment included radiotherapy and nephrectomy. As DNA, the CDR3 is TGTGCCAGCAGAACCACAGGGGGCTTCGGAAACACCATATATTTT. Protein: CASRTTGGFGNTIYF.